A selection of T cell receptor beta chains follows, all from one sample in a study of OX40 agonist ivuxolimab in advanced cancers. The method was immunoSEQ multiplex PCR; TCRdb's version includes in-frame clones alone and lacks a portion of them. Among around 100,000 clones listed, about 96% were seen once. The sequences come from CD4+ or CD8+ T cells sorted from blood, collected in a trial of the OX40 agonist ivuxolimab. These receptors originate from an adult with an advanced solid tumor such as melanoma, head and neck, liver or kidney cancer. The CDR3 runs from the conserved cysteine through the conserved F or W. The D gene is left open where the match is weak. Clone size appears in some rows only: once, few, many, or a class for an expanded clone.

V gene	J gene	clone size	CDR3 length	D gene	CDR3 protein	CDR3 DNA
TRBV25-1	TRBJ2-5	-	11	-	CASSAQETQYF	TGTGCCAGCAGTGCACAAGAGACCCAGTACTTC
TRBV7-6	TRBJ2-7	-	11	-	CASSLDYEQYF	TGTGCCAGCAGCCTGGACTACGAGCAGTACTTC
TRBV7-3	TRBJ1-1	-	14	TRBD1	CASSPGQGNTEAFF	TGTGCCAGCAGCCCGGGACAGGGGAACACTGAAGCTTTCTTT
TRBV30	TRBJ2-3	-	16	TRBD2	CAWSLQFGGDTDTQYF	TGTGCCTGGAGTTTACAATTCGGGGGGGACACAGATACGCAGTATTTT
TRBV13	TRBJ2-7	-	14	-	CASSLGPSDYEQYF	TGTGCCAGCAGCTTAGGACCCTCTGACTACGAGCAGTACTTC
TRBV7-2	TRBJ2-1	-	16	TRBD2	CASSLDRTSEYNEQFF	TGTGCCAGCAGCTTAGATCGGACTAGCGAATACAATGAGCAGTTCTTC
TRBV5-6	TRBJ1-2	-	15	-	CASSLARSASYGYTF	TGTGCCAGCAGCTTGGCCCGGTCGGCAAGCTATGGCTACACCTTC
TRBV4-3	TRBJ2-1	-	17	-	CASSQEAWTTSYNEQFF	TGCGCCAGCAGCCAAGAAGCGTGGACTACTTCCTACAATGAGCAGTTCTTC
TRBV9	TRBJ2-7	once	14	-	CASSAGADYYEQYF	TGTGCCAGCAGCGCCGGTGCGGATTACTACGAGCAGTACTTC
TRBV4-1	TRBJ2-7	-	15	TRBD1	CASSQAPGQGYEQYF	TGCGCCAGCAGCCAGGCTCCGGGACAGGGTTACGAGCAGTACTTC
TRBV27	TRBJ1-1	-	13	-	CASSSFDRTEAFF	TGTGCCAGCAGTTCATTCGACAGAACTGAAGCTTTCTTT
TRBV4-3	TRBJ1-6	-	17	TRBD1	CASSQEDRNTGEAPLHF	TGCGCCAGCAGCCAGGAGGACCGAAATACAGGGGAAGCACCCCTCCACTTT
TRBV25-1	TRBJ2-1	-	13	TRBD1	CASSPGGYNEQFF	TGTGCCAGCAGCCCAGGGGGATACAATGAGCAGTTCTTC
TRBV30	TRBJ2-1	-	14	TRBD1	CAWNRDRGDNEQFF	TGTGCCTGGAACCGGGACAGGGGTGACAATGAGCAGTTCTTC
TRBV27	TRBJ1-4	-	15	-	CASSLSGGVNEKLFF	TGTGCCAGCAGTTTATCGGGGGGCGTGAATGAAAAACTGTTTTTT
TRBV25-1	TRBJ1-4	-	13	TRBD1	CASRGGSNEKLFF	TGTGCCAGCAGAGGGGGCTCTAATGAAAAACTGTTTTTT
TRBV27	TRBJ2-7	-	13	TRBD2	CASSWREGSEQYF	TGTGCCAGCAGTTGGCGGGAGGGCTCCGAGCAGTACTTC
TRBV27	TRBJ2-7	once	12	-	CASSTRTYEQYF	TGTGCCAGCAGTACCCGAACTTACGAGCAGTACTTC
TRBV19	TRBJ1-5	-	12	-	CASARGARTQHF	TGTGCCAGCGCCAGGGGCGCCCGGACCCAGCATTTT
TRBV6-6	TRBJ1-4	-	14	-	CASRSWGGREKLFF	TGTGCCAGCAGGAGTTGGGGGGGGCGTGAAAAACTGTTTTTT
TRBV4-1	TRBJ2-5	-	15	-	CASSQDSVDQETQYF	TGCGCCAGCAGCCAAGACTCGGTAGACCAAGAGACCCAGTACTTC
TRBV4-2	TRBJ1-1	-	15	TRBD1	CASSQGTGRITEAFF	TGTGCCAGCAGCCAAGGGACAGGGAGGATCACTGAAGCTTTCTTT
TRBV4-1	TRBJ2-2	-	16	-	CASSQATGLNTGELFF	TGCGCCAGCAGCCAAGCGACAGGCCTAAACACCGGGGAGCTGTTTTTT
TRBV2	TRBJ1-1	-	13	-	CASTEILNTEAFF	TGTGCCAGCACGGAGATACTGAACACTGAAGCTTTCTTT
TRBV9	TRBJ2-2	-	12	-	CASSGYTGELFF	TGTGCCAGCAGCGGATACACCGGGGAGCTGTTTTTT
TRBV5-1	TRBJ2-7	once	18	-	CASSLESSAYSPSYEQYF	TGCGCCAGCAGCTTGGAGAGTTCGGCTTATTCCCCTTCCTACGAGCAGTACTTC
TRBV27	TRBJ1-1	-	12	-	CASSRIGTEAFF	TGTGCCAGCAGTCGAATAGGGACTGAAGCTTTCTTT
TRBV9	TRBJ1-4	-	15	-	CASSVGGSPGEKLFF	TGTGCCAGCAGCGTAGGAGGCTCCCCGGGTGAAAAACTGTTTTTT
TRBV11-3	TRBJ2-1	-	14	-	CASSWASGYNEQFF	TGTGCCAGCAGCTGGGCCAGCGGCTACAATGAGCAGTTCTTC
TRBV27	TRBJ2-7	-	15	TRBD2	CASQAGLAVGVEQYF	TGTGCCTCCCAGGCTGGACTAGCGGTGGGGGTCGAGCAGTACTTC